This TCR beta chain emerged from a study of vaccination effects on CD4 cells after COVID-19. Background on the study: Sequencing in the ViraFEST assay came after antigen-specific CD4+ T cells had been expanded with viral peptide pools, which were used to stimulate PBMC. Two doses of BNT162b2 or mRNA-1273 vaccine were administered to participants. Study outcomes and limitations: Vaccine- and infection-induced clones showed marked clonal contraction late following vaccination.

Measured with immunoSEQ multiplex PCR; TCRdb has only the in-frame clones, and not every one. The sample lists approximately 31,000 clones, 70% occurring once. On this clone: The antigen is undetermined.

The ends were cut back, 1 base at V and 4 bases at J, with 11 bases in the middle. This CDR3 is 15 amino acids long. Germline loops: CDR1 SGHVS, CDR2 FQNEAQ. Following culture for around 10 days, CD4+ T cells were isolated. Half-medium replacement with IL-2 medium occurred on days 3 and 7. The V and J genes are TRBV7-8 and TRBJ1-3, with TRBD1 as a possible D gene (5 bases). This sample comprised CD4+ T cells from PBMCs cultured without peptide, obtained before COVID-19 vaccination. This TCR came from a human donor who received a COVID-19 vaccine. In nucleotides, the CDR3 is TGTGCCAGCAGCTTAGTGGCAGGGAGGGGAAACACCATATATTTT. Amino acid sequence: CASSLVAGRGNTIYF.